The clone carrying this T cell receptor (beta chain) was counted ten times or more. As yet, its antigen is unknown. The library was made from cDNA and included unique molecular identifiers. TCRdb called the PCR reads again in MiXCR, with one record for every CDR3 protein. Here the sample spans 550,000 to 700,000 distinct CDR3 sequences, 44% being singletons. This entry is derived from a study of post-analysis software for immune sequencing data. Study-wide findings and caveats: Several TRBV segments, TRBV5-6, TRBV5-1 and TRBV20-1 among them, were found more frequent in patients than controls.

Germline V gene lookup returns CDR1 SQVTM and CDR2 ANQGSEA. The ends were cut back, 4 bases at V and 6 bases at J, with 4 bases in the middle. The CDR3 runs to 10 residues. The origin of this receptor is a girl aged 5 to 17 with multiple sclerosis. The J gene is TRBJ2-1, the V gene TRBV29-1, with no clear D. Material for sequencing was blood. In nucleotides, the CDR3 is TGCAGCGTTGGGGGCAATGAGCAGTTCTTC. Protein product: CSVGGNEQFF.